The 14 T cell receptor beta chains below were found in one sample sequenced in a study of blood T cell repertoires in COVID-19. The repertoire was sequenced with immunoSEQ multiplex PCR; TCRdb's copy has only in-frame clones and lacks some. The sample has around 230,000 clones, roughly 84% seen once; the top ten hold about 27%. The material sequenced was peripheral blood. These receptors all come from a man aged 40-49 years with acute or convalescent COVID-19.

This chain links TRBV25-1 with TRBJ2-1; 9 bases agree with TRBD2. Germline assignment: CDR1 MGHDK and CDR2 SYGVNS. The V segment lost 4 bases and the J segment 4 bases; nucleotides outside the gene matches: 11. The CDR3 consists of 17 residues. CDR3 bases: TGTGCCAGCAGTGCCTCCTATTTAGCGGGAGCTTACAATGAGCAGTTCTTC. This codes for CASSASYLAGAYNEQFF. The full variable domain, rest sourced from reference TRBV25-1 and TRBJ2-1, is EADIYQTPRYLVIGTGKKITLECSQTMGHDKMYWYQQDPGMELHLIHYSYGVNSTEKGDLSSESTVSRIRTEHFPLTLESARPSHTSQYLCASSASYLAGAYNEQFFGPGTRLTVL.

J is TRBJ1-2 and V is TRBV7-9; D might be TRBD1 (6 bases). CDR1 and CDR2 (germline): SEHNR, FQNEAQ (reference sequence). The CDR3 length is 12 residues. Trimming stripped 3 bases from V and 7 bases from J, with 9 bases between. The CDR3 region has the DNA TGTGCCAGCAGCTTTGGCAGGGGTGGCTACACCTTC. Amino acid sequence: CASSFGRGGYTF.

The chain links TRBV18 to TRBJ2-7; 9 bases fit TRBD2. This CDR3 spans 17 amino acids. The germline CDR1 and CDR2 sequences are KGHSH and LQKENI. V shed 3 bases and J 0 bases; nucleotides not matched to a gene: 9. The CDR3 sequence is CASSPQAGGGFSYEQYF. In nucleotides, the CDR3 is TGTGCCAGCTCACCGCAAGCGGGAGGAGGTTTCTCCTACGAGCAGTACTTC.

This clone has a single count. The chain joins TRBV5-4 to TRBJ1-2; 8 bases align to TRBD1. The CDR3 runs 13 residues. The V gene end was trimmed by 3 bases and the J gene end by 8 bases; junction bases not matched to a gene: 6. CDR1 and CDR2 (germline): SGHNT, YYREEE (reference sequence). The CDR3 DNA follows: TGTGCCAGCAGCTCGGGACAGGCCACCGGCTACACCTTC. It translates to CASSSGQATGYTF.

This clone was detected once. This chain uses TRBV6-6 with TRBJ2-7; D remains unclear. Germline loops: CDR1 MNHNY, CDR2 SVGAGI (reference sequence). The CDR3 covers 11 residues. V was trimmed by 7 bases and J by 5 bases, leaving 9 bases between them. This CDR3 reads CASTNLNEQYF. CDR3 bases: TGTGCCAGCACCAACTTAAACGAGCAGTACTTC.

This clone was detected a few times. The chain couples TRBV27 to TRBJ1-4, with 8 bases that match TRBD1. With V trimmed by 5 bases and J by 0 bases, 11 bases remained unmatched. The CDR3 sequence is 18 residues long. Germline CDR1 reads MNHEY; CDR2 reads SMNVEV (reference sequence). CDR3 DNA sequence: TGTGCCAGCAGTAAACGACAGGGGCGGCTTGCAACTAATGAAAAACTGTTTTTT. This encodes CASSKRQGRLATNEKLFF. Based on the CDR3 plus reference TRBV27 and TRBJ1-4, the full variable domain is EAQVTQNPRYLITVTGKKLTVTCSQNMNHEYMSWYRQDPGLGLRQIYYSMNVEVTDKGDVPEGYKVSRKEKRNFPLILESPSPNQTSLYFCASSKRQGRLATNEKLFFGSGTQLSVL.

The chain has TRBV12-3 or TRBV12-4 and TRBJ2-3; 10 bases are shared with TRBD1. The CDR3 is 13 residues long. With 5 bases clipped from V and 9 bases from J, the junction kept 5 bases outside the gene matches. The CDR3 DNA follows: TGTGCCAGCAGTAGCCCGGGACAGGGGACGCAGTATTTT. Protein: CASSSPGQGTQYF.

The rearrangement joins TRBV6-1 to TRBJ2-7; a weak D match, TRBD1 (5 bases). Per the germline V gene, CDR1 is MNHNS and CDR2 is SASEGT. V lost 1 base to trimming and J lost 8 bases, with 15 bases between them. The CDR3 totals 14 residues. As DNA, the CDR3 is TGTGCCAGCAGTGAAGGGACAAGCCTTTTTAAGCAGTACTTC. This encodes CASSEGTSLFKQYF.

J is TRBJ1-5 and V is TRBV4-3, with unresolved D. V shed 0 bases and J shed 1 base, with 4 bases lying between them. This CDR3 spans 14 amino acids. The germline CDR1 and CDR2 sequences are LGHNA and YSLEER. CDR3: CASSQDRSNQPQHF. The CDR3 DNA reads TGCGCCAGCAGCCAAGACAGGAGCAATCAGCCCCAGCATTTT.

The chain recombines TRBV7-7 with TRBJ2-2; D may be TRBD2 (6 bases). Germline assignment: CDR1 SSHAT and CDR2 FNYEAQ (reference sequence). The CDR3 contains 14 residues. The V end lost 2 bases, the J end lost 5 bases, and 9 bases lay between the germline ends. The CDR3 region is CASSLWGETGELFF. The CDR3 DNA is TGTGCCAGCAGCTTATGGGGGGAAACCGGGGAGCTGTTTTTT.

This clone was seen more than once but under ten times. The rearrangement joins TRBV27 to TRBJ1-1; no firm D call. CDR1 is MNHEY, CDR2 SMNVEV, per germline (reference sequence). The CDR3 has 13 amino acids. V lost 6 bases and J lost 1, with 9 bases in between. The CDR3 is CASRSQSNTEAFF. The CDR3 DNA follows: TGTGCCAGCAGGTCTCAGTCGAACACTGAAGCTTTCTTT.

CDR3 nucleotide sequence: TGTGCCAGCAGCTTCGGGGGGCGGCTCGAGCAGTACTTC. It is translated as CASSFGGRLEQYF. The chain couples TRBV7-9 to TRBJ2-7; a weak D match, TRBD2 (7 bases). The V gene's germline CDR1 is SEHNR and CDR2 FQNEAQ (reference sequence). V was clipped by 3 bases and J by 6 bases, with 12 bases between them. This CDR3 is 13 amino acids long.

The chain employs TRBV30 and TRBJ2-6; possible D gene TRBD1, 6 bases. The germline V gene encodes CDR1 GTSNPN and CDR2 SVGIG (reference sequence). This CDR3 comprises 15 residues. V was pared by 2 bases and J by 4 bases, with 12 bases between. The CDR3 coding sequence is TGTGCCTGGAGTCGTGGACAGCGAGGGGCCAACGTCCTGACTTTC. Protein sequence: CAWSRGQRGANVLTF.

A few counts support this clone. The identical CDR3 is also encoded by other nucleotide sequences in the sample. This chain joins TRBV4-2 and TRBJ2-5; 10 bases are shared with TRBD2. The CDR3 consists of 15 residues. V lost 1 base to trimming and J lost 1 base; unmatched junction nucleotides: 0. Germline V gene sequence: CDR1 LGHNA, CDR2 YNFKEQ. The CDR3 reads CASSQGTSGQETQYF. The CDR3 nucleotides read TGTGCCAGCAGCCAAGGGACTAGCGGCCAAGAGACCCAGTACTTC.